These 29 T cell receptor beta chains were sequenced from one sample in a study of CD8 T cells in Susac syndrome. Random hexamers served to reverse transcribe about 0.45 to 1 ug RNA. Via MiXCR, TCRdb re-called the immunoSEQ multiplex PCR reads, giving one row per CDR3 protein. The table shows approximately 140,000 distinct CDR3 sequences, with around 94% occurring only once. Sequenced: CD8+ T cells from PBMCs. The receptors originated from a human donor in good health.

The chain has TRBV7-8 and TRBJ2-3; D is unresolved. Trimming took off 0 bases at V and 6 bases at J, with 4 bases between the two ends. Per the germline V gene, CDR1 is SGHVS and CDR2 is FQNEAQ. The CDR3 contains 12 residues. The CDR3 DNA reads as TGTGCCAGCAGCTTAGCGCGGGATACGCAGTATTTT. Translation gives CASSLARDTQYF.

V gene TRBV4-3 combines with J gene TRBJ2-7, with D perhaps being TRBD1 or TRBD2 (6 bases each). CDR3 length: 16 residues. Germline CDR1 LGHNA, CDR2 YSLEER. V gave up 0 bases and J gave up 2 bases, with 14 bases separating them. The CDR3 nucleotides are TGCGCCAGCAGCCAAGATTTGGGGGGCGGGACCTACGAGCAGTACTTC. As protein: CASSQDLGGGTYEQYF.

V and J are TRBV4-2 and TRBJ2-5, with 7 positions matching TRBD2. Germline CDR1 is LGHNA and CDR2 is YNFKEQ. The CDR3 totals 16 residues. Trimming took 0 bases from V and 9 from J; bases not matched to a gene: 13. This chain's CDR3 is CASSQDRLAPTSAQYF. The CDR3 bases are TGTGCCAGCAGCCAAGATCGACTAGCCCCCACCTCGGCCCAGTACTTC.

This clonotype was seen just once. This chain connects TRBV19 to TRBJ2-1; D ambiguous. CDR1 and CDR2 (germline): LNHDA, SQIVND (reference sequence). Between the trimmed V and J ends, which lost 2 bases and 6 bases, there was a span of 11 bases. CDR3 length: 14 amino acids. The CDR3 DNA reads as TGTGCCAGTAGTATAACGAGCTTTGGCAATGAGCAGTTCTTC. This translates into CASSITSFGNEQFF. The full variable domain, with the rest looked up from reference TRBV19 and TRBJ2-1, is DGGITQSPKYLFRKEGQNVTLSCEQNLNHDAMYWYRQDPGQGLRLIYYSQIVNDFQKGDIAEGYSVSREKKESFPLTVTSAQKNPTAFYLCASSITSFGNEQFFGPGTRLTVL.

The gene calls are TRBV29-1 and TRBJ1-2, with a weak D call TRBD1 (5 bases). The CDR3 length is 11 residues. Per germline, CDR1 SQVTM and CDR2 ANQGSEA. V was pared by 6 bases and J by 8 bases, with 13 bases between. Here the CDR3 DNA reads TGCAGCGTCCCCCAGGGTGAAGGCTACACCTTC. Translated: CSVPQGEGYTF. Combining the CDR3 with reference TRBV29-1 and TRBJ1-2 gives the whole variable domain SAVISQKPSRDICQRGTSLTIQCQVDSQVTMMFWYRQQPGQSLTLIATANQGSEATYESGFVIDKFPISRPNLTFSTLTVSNMSPEDSSIYLCSVPQGEGYTFGSGTRLTVV.

The rearrangement links TRBV20-1 to TRBJ2-7, with no clear D. Looked up from germline, CDR1 is DFQATT and CDR2 is SNEGSKA (reference sequence). Trimming cost V 4 bases and J 0 bases, with 16 bases left between them. This CDR3 region has 15 residues. For the CDR3, the DNA is TGCAGTGCTACCCGCACGGACCGTCCCTCCTACGAGCAGTACTTC. It translates to CSATRTDRPSYEQYF.

This chain links TRBV9 with TRBJ2-3, with D tentatively TRBD2 (6 bases). The germline V gene has CDR1 SGDLS and CDR2 YYNGEE. The V gene lost 0 bases and the J gene lost 0 bases, with 11 bases spanning the gap. The CDR3 covers 16 residues. The CDR3, as DNA: TGTGCCAGCAGCGTAGCTTTCGGGGGAAGCACAGATACGCAGTATTTT. It codes for CASSVAFGGSTDTQYF.

This clonotype was found once. This chain links TRBV6-6 with TRBJ1-1, with unresolved D. V lost 0 bases and J 7 bases, leaving 18 bases between the germline ends. Germline V gives CDR1 MNHNY, CDR2 SVGAGI (reference sequence). CDR3 length equals 16 residues. The CDR3 DNA sequence: TGTGCCAGCAGTTACTCGAAACTGACGATGAGGGTTGAAGCTTTCTTT. This sequence encodes CASSYSKLTMRVEAFF.

Here the CDR3 reads CASSLATSRFETQYF. CDR3 nucleotides: TGTGCCAGCAGCTTGGCGACGTCACGGTTCGAGACCCAGTACTTC. The rearrangement links TRBV5-6 to TRBJ2-5; D is undetermined. CDR1 and CDR2 (germline): SGHDT, YYEEEE. The CDR3 loop spans 15 amino acids. The V end lost 0 bases, the J end lost 5 bases, and 14 bases lay between the germline ends.

The genes are TRBV9 and TRBJ2-5; the match to TRBD1 covers 8 bases. This CDR3 has 17 amino acids. Germline trimming cut 3 bases from V and 1 base from J; bases unmatched to any gene: 11. The germline V gene has CDR1 SGDLS and CDR2 YYNGEE. CDR3: CASSERPGTGPQETQYF. The CDR3 DNA sequence: TGTGCCAGCAGCGAGCGTCCCGGGACAGGACCCCAAGAGACCCAGTACTTC.

The chain combines TRBV28 with TRBJ2-1; 13 bases match TRBD2. CDR3 length equals 17 residues. The junction had 6 bases not matched to a gene; V was cut back by 1 base and J by 6 bases. Germline CDR1 MDHEN, CDR2 SYDVKM. CDR3 region: CASSLSRTSGSSNEQFF. The DNA for the CDR3 is TGTGCCAGCAGTTTATCTAGGACTAGCGGGAGCAGCAATGAGCAGTTCTTC.

V gene TRBV29-1 combines with J gene TRBJ2-3; D might be TRBD1 (5 bases). The V gene lost 7 bases and the J gene lost 4 bases, with 15 bases spanning the gap. This CDR3 comprises 13 residues. Germline CDR1 and CDR2: SQVTM and ANQGSEA. For the CDR3, the DNA is TGCAGCGCCTCCCCGGGCAGGGCAGATACGCAGTATTTT. Protein product: CSASPGRADTQYF.

V is TRBV28 and J is TRBJ2-1, with D possibly TRBD2 on 6 matching bases. This CDR3 has 12 amino acids. Trimming shortened V by 7 bases and J by 2 bases, and 6 bases separated the two germline ends. CDR1 is MDHEN and CDR2 is SYDVKM in the germline V gene. The CDR3 protein is CASTGAYNEQFF. The CDR3, as DNA: TGTGCCAGCACGGGGGCCTACAATGAGCAGTTCTTC.

The rearrangement links TRBV27 to TRBJ2-3; perhaps TRBD1 as D (5 bases). CDR3 length: 16 residues. The V gene lost 1 base and the J gene lost 0 bases, with 11 bases spanning the gap. Germline V gene sequence: CDR1 MNHEY, CDR2 SMNVEV (reference sequence). This chain's CDR3 is CASSLYAQGSTDTQYF. The CDR3 coding sequence is TGTGCCAGCAGTTTATACGCGCAGGGAAGCACAGATACGCAGTATTTT.

This sequence joins TRBV7-9 and TRBJ2-3; D is perhaps TRBD1 (6 bases). CDR3 length: 19 residues. The germline gives CDR1 SEHNR, CDR2 FQNEAQ (reference sequence). V dropped 5 bases and J dropped 4 bases, with 28 bases sitting between them. This CDR3 is CASSTKPGQMEKAADTQYF. As DNA, the CDR3 is TGTGCCAGCAGCACGAAACCGGGACAAATGGAAAAGGCGGCAGATACGCAGTATTTT.

The rearrangement uses TRBV5-6 and TRBJ2-1; D uncertain. The CDR3 sequence is 13 residues long. Germline CDR1 is SGHDT and CDR2 is YYEEEE. The germline V and J ends were trimmed by 2 bases and 5 bases, with 8 bases remaining between them. CDR3 protein: CASSFPLNNEQFF. CDR3 DNA sequence: TGTGCCAGCAGCTTCCCTCTGAACAATGAGCAGTTCTTC.

The chain combines TRBV15 with TRBJ2-7, with D tentatively TRBD1 (6 bases). This CDR3 has 16 amino acids. V shed 3 bases and J shed 7 bases, with 22 bases lying between them. The germline V gene has CDR1 LNHNV and CDR2 YYDKDF (reference sequence). Written as DNA, the CDR3 is TGTGCCACCAGCAGCGAGACAGGCCCTGGGGCCTTTGAGCAGTACTTC. Its translation is CATSSETGPGAFEQYF.

This rearrangement joins TRBV9 to TRBJ2-7, with D hard to call. Trimming took off 0 bases at V and 2 bases at J, with 9 bases between the two ends. The germline gives CDR1 SGDLS, CDR2 YYNGEE. The CDR3 sequence is 14 residues long. CDR3: CASSVAAAPYEQYF. CDR3 DNA sequence: TGTGCCAGCAGCGTAGCGGCGGCCCCCTACGAGCAGTACTTC. The complete variable domain, with remaining parts taken from reference TRBV9 and TRBJ2-7, reads DSGVTQTPKHLITATGQRVTLRCSPRSGDLSVYWYQQSLDQGLQFLIQYYNGEERAKGNILERFSAQQFPDLHSELNLSSLELGDSALYFCASSVAAAPYEQYFGPGTRLTVT.

The chain has TRBV29-1 and TRBJ2-3, with a possible D match to TRBD2 (6 bases). Trimming removed 6 bases from V and 3 bases from J, with 13 bases in between. Germline lookup yields CDR1 SQVTM and CDR2 ANQGSEA. This CDR3 comprises 13 residues. CDR3 protein: CSVELAMTDTQYF. In DNA form, the CDR3 reads TGCAGCGTGGAGCTAGCGATGACAGATACGCAGTATTTT.

The rearrangement links TRBV7-3 to TRBJ2-2; TRBD2 aligns across 11 bases. The CDR3 has 15 amino acids. Germline assignment: CDR1 SGHTA and CDR2 FQGTGA. The V segment lost 5 bases and the J segment 7 bases; nucleotides outside the gene matches: 6. CDR3 in DNA: TGTGCCAGCAGCCAACTAGCGGGAGAGGGCGGGGAGCTGTTTTTT. Translated: CASSQLAGEGGELFF.

The rearrangement uses TRBV27 and TRBJ2-7; no firm D call. From germline, CDR1 is MNHEY and CDR2 SMNVEV (reference sequence). The CDR3 has 13 residues. V gave up 4 bases and J gave up 2 bases, with 9 bases separating them. CDR3 residues: CASSSSPPYEQYF. The CDR3 coding sequence is TGTGCCAGCAGTTCAAGTCCCCCCTACGAGCAGTACTTC.

The rearrangement links TRBV6-5 to TRBJ2-5, with D possibly matching TRBD2 (7 bases). The CDR3 is 14 residues long. The V end lost 5 bases, the J end lost 3 bases, and 13 bases lay between the germline ends. Germline V gives CDR1 MNHEY, CDR2 SVGAGI. The CDR3 is CASSRQGGEETQYF. The CDR3 nucleotides read TGTGCCAGCAGTCGCCAAGGGGGGGAAGAGACCCAGTACTTC.

The chain recombines TRBV7-9 with TRBJ1-1; no firm D call. Germline V gene data show CDR1 as SEHNR and CDR2 as FQNEAQ (reference sequence). Trimming cost V 3 bases and J 6 bases, with 8 bases left between them. The CDR3 consists of 12 residues. The CDR3 here is CASSFAEPEAFF. DNA of the CDR3: TGTGCCAGCAGCTTTGCAGAACCTGAAGCTTTCTTT.

V is TRBV20-1 and J is TRBJ2-3; no definite D call. Trimming pared 7 bases from V and 3 bases from J, leaving 8 bases between. The CDR3 covers 11 residues. CDR1 and CDR2 from the germline V gene are DFQATT and SNEGSKA (reference sequence). CDR3 nucleotide sequence: TGCAGTGTGCTGGAGACAGATACGCAGTATTTT. This gives the protein CSVLETDTQYF.

The chain recombines TRBV27 with TRBJ2-7; 8 nucleotides match TRBD2. The CDR3 consists of 14 residues. V gave up 9 bases and J gave up 0 bases; unmatched junction bases: 7. In germline, CDR1 is MNHEY, CDR2 SMNVEV (reference sequence). The CDR3 nucleotides are TGTGCCAGTTGCAAGCGGGAGTGCTCCTACGAGCAGTACTTC. Translating gives CASCKRECSYEQYF.

The chain combines TRBV29-1 with TRBJ2-1; 9 bases are a match to TRBD2. The germline V gene encodes CDR1 SQVTM and CDR2 ANQGSEA. J was trimmed by 2 bases and V by 2 bases; bases with no gene match: 7. The CDR3 contains 16 residues. CDR3 DNA: TGCAGCGTTGAACCCCCCGAGCGGGAGGCCTACAATGAGCAGTTCTTC. It encodes CSVEPPEREAYNEQFF.

The rearrangement links TRBV27 to TRBJ2-7; TRBD2 matches at 9 bases. Germline CDR1 reads MNHEY; CDR2 reads SMNVEV (reference sequence). J was trimmed by 2 bases and V by 6 bases; bases with no gene match: 2. The CDR3 extends over 13 amino acids. In nucleotides, the CDR3 is TGTGCCAGCAGCTGGACTAGCGCCTACGAGCAGTACTTC. Translated: CASSWTSAYEQYF.

The V and J genes are TRBV20-1 and TRBJ1-1; unclear D gene. CDR3 length: 12 amino acids. V was pared by 0 bases and J by 7 bases, with 9 bases between. From germline, CDR1 is DFQATT and CDR2 SNEGSKA (reference sequence). This CDR3 is CSARDWANEAFF. The CDR3 DNA sequence: TGCAGTGCTAGAGATTGGGCGAATGAAGCTTTCTTT.

The V call is TRBV12-2, the J call TRBJ1-5; TRBD1, as called in the table, went unchecked against the DNA. TRBV12-2 is a documented pseudogene. This CDR3 has 18 residues. The CDR3 region is CASRSTGTGSMSNQPQHF. The DNA for the CDR3 is TGTGCAAGTCGCTCTACCGGGACAGGGAGTATGAGCAATCAGCCCCAGCATTTT.